Listed here are 21 T cell receptor beta chains from one sample, sequenced in a study of blood T cell repertoires in COVID-19. Sequencing used immunoSEQ multiplex PCR; TCRdb keeps in-frame clones, though not all of them. The repertoire has about 130,000 clones, around 85% of them found once; the top ten carry around 4%. Source material: peripheral blood. These receptors were collected from a human donor in a cohort sampled during active COVID-19.

This chain uses TRBV5-6 with TRBJ1-2; tentative D call: TRBD1 (5 bases). Looked up from germline, CDR1 is SGHDT and CDR2 is YYEEEE. V lost 1 base, J lost 4 bases, and 11 bases lay in between. CDR3 length: 14 residues. CDR3: CASSLTGQGYGYTF. The CDR3 DNA sequence: TGTGCCAGCAGCTTGACGGGCCAGGGCTATGGCTACACCTTC.

The V gene is TRBV5-4, the J gene TRBJ2-3, with D possibly matching TRBD2 (6 bases). The germline V gene encodes CDR1 SGHNT and CDR2 YYREEE (reference sequence). V was pared by 4 bases and J by 1 base, with 13 bases between. The CDR3 covers 15 residues. In DNA, the CDR3 is TGTGCCAGCAGCGCCCTCGCGGGACGCACAGATACGCAGTATTTT. This encodes CASSALAGRTDTQYF.

This chain connects TRBV5-1 to TRBJ1-4; a possible D gene is TRBD1 (5 bases). V lost 2 bases, J lost 5 bases, and 13 bases lay in between. In germline, CDR1 is SGHRS, CDR2 YFSETQ. The length of the CDR3 is 15 residues. The CDR3 sequence is CASSFTGTENEKLFF. The DNA of the CDR3 is TGCGCCAGCAGCTTTACCGGGACTGAGAATGAAAAACTGTTTTTT.

V and J are TRBV24-1 and TRBJ2-5; 7 nucleotides match TRBD2. Trimming took 1 base from V and 0 from J; bases not matched to a gene: 1. Germline lookup yields CDR1 KGHDR and CDR2 SFDVKD. The CDR3 covers 15 residues. CDR3 protein: CATSDFGGDQETQYF. CDR3 DNA sequence: TGTGCCACCAGTGATTTTGGGGGGGACCAAGAGACCCAGTACTTC.

V usage is TRBV5-1 and J usage is TRBJ2-2; 10 bases agree with TRBD1. The CDR3 runs to 15 residues. The V segment lost 0 bases and the J segment 6 bases; nucleotides outside the gene matches: 2. The V gene's germline CDR1 is SGHRS and CDR2 YFSETQ. In DNA form, the CDR3 reads TGCGCCAGCAGCTTGGGGGACAGGGGCTCCGGGGAGCTGTTTTTT. Protein sequence: CASSLGDRGSGELFF.

The gene calls are TRBV18 and TRBJ2-3; possible D gene TRBD1, 5 bases. V was shortened by 2 bases and J by 4 bases, with 10 bases between the two germline ends. This CDR3 has 14 amino acids. The V gene's germline CDR1 is KGHSH and CDR2 LQKENI. The CDR3: CASSPGRVADTQYF. CDR3 nucleotides: TGTGCCAGCTCACCAGGCAGGGTGGCAGATACGCAGTATTTT.

This chain connects TRBV5-4 to TRBJ2-3, with 7 nucleotides matching TRBD2. CDR1 and CDR2 (germline): SGHNT, YYREEE (reference sequence). The CDR3 is 16 amino acids. V lost 3 bases to trimming and J lost 4 bases; unmatched junction nucleotides: 11. CDR3 coding DNA: TGTGCCAGCAGCTCGCCGGGCGGGAGCTTTCCAGATACGCAGTATTTT. Its protein is CASSSPGGSFPDTQYF.

The chain has TRBV5-1 and TRBJ2-1, with TRBD2 matching over 10 bases. The CDR3 totals 15 residues. Germline V gene sequence: CDR1 SGHRS, CDR2 YFSETQ. The V segment lost 3 bases and the J segment 5 bases; nucleotides outside the gene matches: 5. The CDR3 DNA is TGCGCCAGCAGCTATCCTAGCGGGAGAAACAATGAGCAGTTCTTC. Encoded protein: CASSYPSGRNNEQFF.

This chain joins TRBV5-6 and TRBJ1-6, with D possibly matching TRBD1 (6 bases). Trimming removed 2 bases from V and 14 bases from J, with 11 bases in between. This CDR3 region has 12 residues. The germline V gene has CDR1 SGHDT and CDR2 YYEEEE. The CDR3 coding sequence is TGTGCCAGCAGCTTCTCAGGGGTGGCCCTCCACTTT. Amino acids: CASSFSGVALHF.

V is TRBV30 and J is TRBJ2-1, with 8 nucleotides matching TRBD2. J was trimmed by 4 bases and V by 6 bases; bases with no gene match: 5. CDR1 is GTSNPN, CDR2 SVGIG, per germline (reference sequence). CDR3 size: 13 residues. The CDR3, as DNA: TGTGCCTGTTTAACTAGCGGTTACAATGAGCAGTTCTTC. Its protein is CACLTSGYNEQFF.

This chain connects TRBV29-1 to TRBJ2-5; possible D gene TRBD2, 5 bases. V lost 1 base to trimming and J lost 5 bases, with 11 bases between them. Germline values: CDR1 SQVTM, CDR2 ANQGSEA. The CDR3 runs 13 residues. The DNA for the CDR3 is TGCAGCGTTGAAGTTGGACTTATGGAGACCCAGTACTTC. Translated: CSVEVGLMETQYF.

J is TRBJ1-4 and V is TRBV6-5; TRBD1 aligns across 8 bases. Germline CDR1 is MNHEY and CDR2 is SVGAGI. Trimming cost V 6 bases and J 5 bases; bases outside gene matches: 2. This CDR3 comprises 13 residues. The CDR3 loop reads CASRTGENEKLFF. The CDR3, as DNA: TGTGCCAGCAGGACAGGGGAGAATGAAAAACTGTTTTTT.

The V and J genes are TRBV5-4 and TRBJ2-3, with a tentative D call TRBD2 (5 bases). Germline CDR1 SGHNT, CDR2 YYREEE (reference sequence). Trimming pared 1 base from V and 0 bases from J, leaving 12 bases between. This CDR3 has 16 residues. CDR3 amino acids: CASSLSLRVSTDTQYF. CDR3 bases: TGTGCCAGCAGCTTGAGTTTGAGGGTGAGCACAGATACGCAGTATTTT. Using reference TRBV5-4 and TRBJ2-3 for the parts outside the CDR3, the full variable domain is ETGVTQSPTHLIKTRGQQVTLRCSSQSGHNTVSWYQQALGQGPQFIFQYYREEENGRGNFPPRFSGLQFPNYSSELNVNALELDDSALYLCASSLSLRVSTDTQYFGPGTRLTVL.

V and J are TRBV19 and TRBJ1-2; 7 bases map to TRBD1. From germline, CDR1 is LNHDA and CDR2 SQIVND (reference sequence). The CDR3 totals 14 residues. V dropped 1 base and J dropped 5; count of bases not matched to a gene: 4. The CDR3 nucleotides are TGTGCCAGTAGTATAGGTCAACAGGGGTATGGCTACACCTTC. This gives the protein CASSIGQQGYGYTF.

The chain links TRBV11-2 to TRBJ1-1; the D is unclear. In germline, CDR1 is SGHAT, CDR2 FQNNGV. There are 13 residues in the CDR3. Trimming cost V 8 bases and J 4 bases, with 14 bases left between them. The CDR3 sequence: CASARPGSTEAFF. CDR3 in DNA: TGTGCCAGCGCCCGGCCAGGAAGCACTGAAGCTTTCTTT.

This chain uses TRBV27 with TRBJ2-4, with TRBD2 as a possible D gene (6 bases). Germline CDR1 and CDR2: MNHEY and SMNVEV (reference sequence). Trimming shortened V by 0 bases and J by 0 bases, and 9 bases separated the two germline ends. The CDR3 runs 16 residues. DNA for the CDR3: TGTGCCAGCAGTTTATCTACGGGACTAGCCAAAAACATTCAGTACTTC. Its protein is CASSLSTGLAKNIQYF.

The chain is built from TRBV7-8 and TRBJ2-3, with TRBD2 matching 10 bases. Germline trimming cut 2 bases from V and 5 bases from J; bases unmatched to any gene: 7. There are 16 residues in the CDR3. Germline loops: CDR1 SGHVS, CDR2 FQNEAQ. This CDR3 reads CASSLMSGRVKDTQYF. DNA of the CDR3: TGTGCCAGCAGCTTAATGAGCGGGAGGGTAAAAGATACGCAGTATTTT. The full variable domain, with the rest looked up from reference TRBV7-8 and TRBJ2-3, is GAGVSQSPRYKVAKRGQDVALRCDPISGHVSLFWYQQALGQGPEFLTYFQNEAQLDKSGLPSDRFFAERPEGSVSTLKIQRTQQEDSAVYLCASSLMSGRVKDTQYFGPGTRLTVL.

The rearrangement links TRBV7-2 to TRBJ1-2; no reliable D call. V was trimmed by 1 base and J by 6 bases, leaving 6 bases between them. There are 12 residues in the CDR3. Germline values: CDR1 SGHTA, CDR2 FQGNSA. The CDR3 is CASSLGEDGYTF. As DNA, the CDR3 is TGTGCCAGCAGCTTAGGAGAGGATGGCTACACCTTC.

The rearrangement uses TRBV9 and TRBJ1-2; 7 bases align to TRBD1. The junction had 4 bases not matched to a gene; V was cut back by 5 bases and J by 3 bases. This CDR3 is 13 amino acids long. Per germline, CDR1 SGDLS and CDR2 YYNGEE. The CDR3 region is CASSEGTDYGYTF. CDR3 bases: TGTGCCAGCAGTGAAGGGACAGACTATGGCTACACCTTC. The full variable domain, rest sourced from reference TRBV9 and TRBJ1-2, is DSGVTQTPKHLITATGQRVTLRCSPRSGDLSVYWYQQSLDQGLQFLIQYYNGEERAKGNILERFSAQQFPDLHSELNLSSLELGDSALYFCASSEGTDYGYTFGSGTRLTVV.

The chain combines TRBV7-2 with TRBJ2-3, with TRBD2 identical over 10 bases. CDR3 length: 18 residues. Germline CDR1 SGHTA, CDR2 FQGNSA. Germline trimming cut 2 bases from V and 1 base from J; bases unmatched to any gene: 9. CDR3 loop: CASSLRSLAGARTDTQYF. The CDR3 coding sequence is TGTGCCAGCAGCTTACGCTCGCTAGCGGGGGCCCGCACAGATACGCAGTATTTT. Based on the CDR3 plus reference TRBV7-2 and TRBJ2-3, the full variable domain is GAGVSQSPSNKVTEKGKDVELRCDPISGHTALYWYRQSLGQGLEFLIYFQGNSAPDKSGLPSDRFSAERTGGSVSTLTIQRTQQEDSAVYLCASSLRSLAGARTDTQYFGPGTRLTVL.

This clone was counted only a few times. V is TRBV30 and J is TRBJ1-3; 8 positions match TRBD1. CDR1 is GTSNPN, CDR2 SVGIG, per germline (reference sequence). CDR3 size: 13 residues. The ends lost 8 bases at V and 6 bases at J; junction bases unmatched: 9. CDR3 amino acids: CARSPDRANTIYF. CDR3 nucleotide sequence: TGTGCCCGTAGCCCGGACAGGGCAAACACCATATATTTT.